The source of this T cell receptor beta chain is a study of blood T cell repertoires in COVID-19. Study information: Sites across the United States, Italy and Spain contributed samples from acute and convalescent COVID-19. Sources were T cells, B-cell-depleted T cells, or PBMCs; the material itself was cDNA or gDNA.

As handled by the study authors: Amplification of reference gene primers provided the estimated nucleated cell counts. The table came from immunoSEQ multiplex PCR; TCRdb's copy has only in-frame clones and leaves some out. V, J and clone size were drawn from that table, and D and trimming were deduced from the DNA. The sample contains about 480,000 clones, around nine tenths of which appear only once. Participant age was roughly 18 to 95 years, and participants resided in fewer than 30 US areas. The source is a middle-aged woman who had recovered from COVID-19. What was sequenced was PBMCs or T cells enriched from blood (not recorded which).

The DNA for the CDR3 is TGTGCCAGCAAGGCGGGGGTCGGGGAGCTGTTTTTT. This codes for CASKAGVGELFF. V gene TRBV6-5 combines with J gene TRBJ2-2, with TRBD2 matching 7 bases. The germline CDR1 and CDR2 sequences are MNHEY and SVGAGI. J gave up 7 bases and V 7 bases, and 3 bases lay outside the gene matches. The CDR3 sequence is 12 residues long.